This record concerns one TCR beta chain sequence. The antigen remains unidentified. This CDR3 is 15 amino acids long. From germline, CDR1 is LGHDT and CDR2 YNNKEL (reference sequence). The sample is drawn from a study of blood T cells in healthy people across ages. It was with a sample-barcoded 5' primer and a J-beta primer mix that a second PCR of roughly 7 to 11 cycles was run. TCRdb re-called the 5' RACE reads with MiXCR, one entry per CDR3 protein. Here the sample spans approximately 820,000 distinct CDR3 sequences, more than 40% being singletons. Study outcomes and limitations: A strong correlation was seen between TCR beta diversity and naive T cell percentage.

Sequenced: blood. This TCR was recovered from a man in his sixties in good health. The genes are TRBV3-1 and TRBJ2-7; D tentatively fits TRBD1 or TRBD2 (6 bases each). The J call may be in error: the DNA end matches TRBJ2-5 better. CDR3 sequence (DNA): TGTGCCAGCAGCCAAGGCGGCACAGGGACTGAGACCCAGTACTTC. Residues: CASSQGGTGTETQYF.